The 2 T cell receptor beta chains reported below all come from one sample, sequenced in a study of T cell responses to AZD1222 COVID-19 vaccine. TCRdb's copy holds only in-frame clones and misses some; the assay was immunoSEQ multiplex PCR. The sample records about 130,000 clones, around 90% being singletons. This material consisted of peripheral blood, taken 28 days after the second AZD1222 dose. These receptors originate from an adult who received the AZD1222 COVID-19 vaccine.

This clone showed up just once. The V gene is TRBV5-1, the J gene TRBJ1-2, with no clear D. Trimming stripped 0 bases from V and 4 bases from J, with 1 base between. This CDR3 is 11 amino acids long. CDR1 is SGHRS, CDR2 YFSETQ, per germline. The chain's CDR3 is CASSLGYGYTF. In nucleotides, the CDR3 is TGCGCCAGCAGCTTGGGCTATGGCTACACCTTC.

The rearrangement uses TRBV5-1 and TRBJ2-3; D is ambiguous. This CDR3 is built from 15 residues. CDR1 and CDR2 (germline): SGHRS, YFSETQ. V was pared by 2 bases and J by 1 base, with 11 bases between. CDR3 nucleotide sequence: TGCGCCAGCAGCTTTAGTGGTGGGGGCACAGATACGCAGTATTTT. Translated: CASSFSGGGTDTQYF.